Reported below is one TCR beta chain. The antigen is undetermined. This sample was included in a study of OX40 agonist ivuxolimab in advanced cancers. Whole-study context: The dose of intravenous ivuxolimab that patients received every 2 weeks ranged from 0.01 to 10 mg/kg. A history of anti-PD-1, anti-PD-L1 or anti-CTLA-4 therapy was acceptable, and about 37% had some. Study-wide results and caveats: The average count of expanded clones was higher among CD8+ T cells than among CD4+.

This CDR3 contains 14 residues. Germline lookup yields CDR1 SGHAT and CDR2 FQNNGV. The V gene lost 1 base and the J gene lost 4 bases, with 8 bases spanning the gap. Only in-frame clones appear in the TCRdb table, and some are missing; sequencing was by immunoSEQ multiplex PCR. The table has more than 60,000 clones, roughly three quarters seen once. The material was CD4+ or CD8+ T cells sorted from blood, obtained in a trial of the OX40 agonist ivuxolimab. This rearrangement joins TRBV11-2 to TRBJ2-1, with no clear D. The sequence derives from an adult with an advanced solid tumor such as melanoma, head and neck, liver or kidney cancer. The CDR3: CASSLVLGYNEQFF. The CDR3, as DNA: TGTGCCAGCAGCTTAGTTCTCGGGTACAATGAGCAGTTCTTC.